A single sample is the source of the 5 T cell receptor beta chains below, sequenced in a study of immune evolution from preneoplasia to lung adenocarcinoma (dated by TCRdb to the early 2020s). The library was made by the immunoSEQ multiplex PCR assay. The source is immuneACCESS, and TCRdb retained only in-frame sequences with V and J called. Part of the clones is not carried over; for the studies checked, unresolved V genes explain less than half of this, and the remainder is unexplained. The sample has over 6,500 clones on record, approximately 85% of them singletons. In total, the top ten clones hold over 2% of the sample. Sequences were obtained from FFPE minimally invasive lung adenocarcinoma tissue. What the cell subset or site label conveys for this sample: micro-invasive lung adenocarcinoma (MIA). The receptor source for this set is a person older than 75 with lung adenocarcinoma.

This CDR3 is CASSPGVSGDNEKLFF. The CDR3 nucleotides read TGTGCCAGCAGCCCCGGTGTCAGCGGGGATAATGAAAAACTGTTTTTT. The chain uses TRBV11-3 and TRBJ1-4; D ambiguous. Trimming left V 5 bases short and J 4 bases short, with 17 bases between. Germline V lookup: CDR1 SGHNT, CDR2 YENEEA. The CDR3 length is 16 residues.

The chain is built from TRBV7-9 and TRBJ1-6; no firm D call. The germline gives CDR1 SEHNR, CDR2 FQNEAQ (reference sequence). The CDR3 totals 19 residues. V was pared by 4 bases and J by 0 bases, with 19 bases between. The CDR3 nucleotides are TGTGCCAGCAGCTCTAGGGTTGGTGGGCAAAGCTCCTATAATTCACCCCTCCACTTT. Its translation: CASSSRVGGQSSYNSPLHF.

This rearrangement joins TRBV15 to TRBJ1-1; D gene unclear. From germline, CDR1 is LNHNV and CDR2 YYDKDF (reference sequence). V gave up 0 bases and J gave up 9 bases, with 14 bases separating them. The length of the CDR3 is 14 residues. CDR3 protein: CATSRESEGDKAFF. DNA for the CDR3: TGTGCCACCAGCAGAGAGAGTGAGGGAGACAAAGCTTTCTTT.

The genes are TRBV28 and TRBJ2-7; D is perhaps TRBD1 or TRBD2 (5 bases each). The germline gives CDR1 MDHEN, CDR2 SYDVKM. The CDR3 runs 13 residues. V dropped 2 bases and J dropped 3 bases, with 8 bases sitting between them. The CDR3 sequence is CASSLGTNYEQYF. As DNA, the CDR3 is TGTGCCAGCAGTTTAGGGACCAACTACGAGCAGTACTTC.

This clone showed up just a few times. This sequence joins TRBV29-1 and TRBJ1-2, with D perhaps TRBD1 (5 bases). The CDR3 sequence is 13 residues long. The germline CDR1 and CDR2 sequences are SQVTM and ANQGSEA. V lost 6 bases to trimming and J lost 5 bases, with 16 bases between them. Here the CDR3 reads CSVPVGDSYGYTF. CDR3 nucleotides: TGCAGCGTCCCCGTCGGGGACTCTTATGGCTACACCTTC. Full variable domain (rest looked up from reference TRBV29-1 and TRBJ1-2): SAVISQKPSRDICQRGTSLTIQCQVDSQVTMMFWYRQQPGQSLTLIATANQGSEATYESGFVIDKFPISRPNLTFSTLTVSNMSPEDSSIYLCSVPVGDSYGYTFGSGTRLTVV.